A single T cell receptor (beta chain) is shown here with its context. This record comes from a study of blood T cell repertoires in COVID-19. Across the whole study: The cDNA or gDNA used as material had been derived from T cells, B-cell-depleted T cells, or PBMCs.

Per the original methods: Reference gene primer amplification gave estimated nucleated cell counts. Here immunoSEQ multiplex PCR was the method, and the copy in TCRdb shows in-frame clones only, minus some. V, J and clone size were drawn from that table, and D and trimming were deduced from the DNA. Of 65,000 or so clones listed, around 90% are singletons. This clonotype was sampled from a human donor with acute or convalescent COVID-19. The donor label of this sample is uncertain. The sample consisted of peripheral blood.

The CDR3 nucleotides are TGTGCCAGCGCAAAACAGGGTGGTTCACCCCTCCACTTT. As protein: CASAKQGGSPLHF. The V gene is TRBV12-3 or TRBV12-4, the J gene TRBJ1-6, with D tentatively TRBD1 (6 bases). The CDR3 covers 13 residues. V was cut by 8 bases and J by 9 bases, with 14 bases left in between.